This T cell receptor beta chain was identified during a study of shared clonotypes between healthy human individuals. This clone was recorded at least ten times. The protocol was immunoSEQ multiplex PCR, while the TCRdb copy is restricted to in-frame clones and leaves out a portion. There are roughly 500,000 clones in the sample; 81% occur only once, and approximately 12% lies in the top ten. Trimming took 6 bases from V and 6 from J; bases not matched to a gene: 19. The CDR3 loop spans 19 amino acids. The germline CDR1 and CDR2 sequences are WSHSY and SAAADI. The sample consisted of PBMCs. This clonotype was obtained from a woman aged 40 to 49 in good health. Some clones in this sample may be carry-over from other donors' samples. The V call is TRBV10-2, the J call TRBJ2-1, with 11 nucleotides matching TRBD2. The CDR3 nucleotides read TGCGCCAGCAGCGCCGGGACAGGGTTGGCTAGCGGGAGGTTCAATGAGCAGTTCTTC. It codes for CASSAGTGLASGRFNEQFF.